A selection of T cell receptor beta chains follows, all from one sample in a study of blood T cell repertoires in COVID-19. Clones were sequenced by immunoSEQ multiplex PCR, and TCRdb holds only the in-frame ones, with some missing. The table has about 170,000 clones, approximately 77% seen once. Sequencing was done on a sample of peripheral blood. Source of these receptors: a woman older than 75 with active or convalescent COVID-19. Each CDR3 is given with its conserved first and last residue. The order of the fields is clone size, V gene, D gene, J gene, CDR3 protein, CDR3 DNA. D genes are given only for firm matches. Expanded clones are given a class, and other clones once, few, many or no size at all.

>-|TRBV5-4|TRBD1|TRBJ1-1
CAGGDRRGTEAFF
TGTGCCGGGGGGGACAGGAGAGGAACTGAAGCTTTCTTT
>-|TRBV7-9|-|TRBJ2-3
CASSFEQGRDTQYF
TGTGCCAGCAGCTTTGAACAGGGAAGAGATACGCAGTATTTT
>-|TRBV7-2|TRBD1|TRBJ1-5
CASSPRTGESNQPQHF
TGTGCCAGCAGCCCCAGGACAGGGGAAAGCAATCAGCCCCAGCATTTT
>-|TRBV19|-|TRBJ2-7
CASSTTGNYEQYF
TGTGCCAGTAGTACGACAGGTAACTACGAGCAGTACTTC
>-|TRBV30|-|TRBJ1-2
CAMEFYGYTF
TGTGCCATGGAGTTTTATGGCTACACCTTC
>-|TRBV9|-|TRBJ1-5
CASSVGGGNNQPQHF
TGTGCCAGCAGCGTAGGTGGTGGCAACAATCAGCCCCAGCATTTT
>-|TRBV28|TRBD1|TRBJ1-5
CASSLLLGTGYSNQPQHF
TGTGCCAGCAGTTTACTATTAGGGACAGGGTATAGCAATCAGCCCCAGCATTTT
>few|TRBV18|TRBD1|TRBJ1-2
CASSTDRERGYTF
TGTGCCAGCTCAACGGACAGGGAGCGAGGCTACACCTTC
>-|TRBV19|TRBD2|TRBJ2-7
CASSIGAGDITYEQYF
TGTGCCAGTAGTATTGGGGCGGGAGACATCACCTACGAGCAGTACTTC
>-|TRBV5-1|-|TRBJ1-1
CASSLDTRGTEAFF
TGCGCCAGCAGCTTGGATACAAGGGGCACTGAAGCTTTCTTT
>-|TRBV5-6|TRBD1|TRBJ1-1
CASSLGDRAYTEAFF
TGTGCCAGCAGCTTGGGTGACAGGGCCTACACTGAAGCTTTCTTT
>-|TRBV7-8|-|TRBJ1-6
CASSLGVGAGNSPLHF
TGTGCCAGCAGCTTAGGGGTAGGGGCGGGAAATTCACCCCTCCACTTT
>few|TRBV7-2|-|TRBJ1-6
CASSLLGGVNSPLHF
TGTGCCAGCAGCTTGCTGGGAGGGGTGAATTCACCCCTCCACTTT
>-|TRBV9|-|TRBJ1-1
CASSVGGGSYSEAFF
TGTGCCAGCAGCGTAGGTGGGGGGTCCTACTCTGAAGCTTTCTTT
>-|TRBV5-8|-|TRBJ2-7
CASSLGVASPEQYF
TGTGCCAGCAGCTTGGGGGTAGCGAGCCCCGAGCAGTACTTC
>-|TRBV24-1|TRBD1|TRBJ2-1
CATSDPRQGGHEQFF
TGTGCCACCAGTGACCCTCGACAGGGTGGCCATGAGCAGTTCTTC
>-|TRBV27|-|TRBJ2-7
CASKGIPNEQYF
TGTGCCAGCAAGGGGATCCCTAACGAGCAGTACTTC
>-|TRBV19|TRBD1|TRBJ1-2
CASSQDRGDGYTF
TGTGCCAGTAGTCAGGACAGGGGAGACGGCTACACCTTC
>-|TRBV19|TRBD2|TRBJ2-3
CASSTAGAWGTDTQYF
TGTGCCAGTAGTACTGCGGGAGCGTGGGGGACAGATACGCAGTATTTT
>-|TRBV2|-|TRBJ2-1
CASSQRQLLEQFF
TGTGCCAGCAGTCAACGACAGCTCCTGGAGCAGTTCTTC
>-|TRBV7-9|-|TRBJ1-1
CASTLMEGTEAFF
TGTGCCAGCACCCTCATGGAGGGTACTGAAGCTTTCTTT
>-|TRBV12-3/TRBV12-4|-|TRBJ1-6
CASSPPRSPLHF
TGTGCCAGCAGTCCCCCCCGGTCACCCCTCCACTTT
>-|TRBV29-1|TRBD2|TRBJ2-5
CSVDSREGQETQYF
TGCAGCGTTGATTCGCGGGAGGGCCAAGAGACCCAGTACTTC
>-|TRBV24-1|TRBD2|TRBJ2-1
CATSDPTSGRANEQFF
TGTGCCACCAGTGACCCCACTAGCGGGAGGGCCAATGAGCAGTTCTTC
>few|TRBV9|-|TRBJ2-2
CASSVGVTGELFF
TGTGCCAGCAGCGTAGGAGTTACCGGGGAGCTGTTTTTT
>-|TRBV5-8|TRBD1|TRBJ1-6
CASSLVVGTGNSPLHF
TGTGCCAGCAGCTTGGTAGTCGGGACAGGGAATTCACCCCTCCACTTT
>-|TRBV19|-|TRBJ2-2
CASSIGADGELFF
TGTGCCAGTAGTATAGGCGCGGACGGGGAGCTGTTTTTT
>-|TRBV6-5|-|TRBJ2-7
CASSFGRSTYEQYF
TGTGCCAGCAGTTTTGGCAGGTCAACCTACGAGCAGTACTTC
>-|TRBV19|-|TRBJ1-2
CASQRSRAEFALDYGYTF
TGTGCCAGTCAACGGTCCAGGGCTGAATTCGCTCTCGACTATGGCTACACCTTC
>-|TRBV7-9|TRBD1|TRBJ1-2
CASSLELGGDGYTF
TGTGCCAGCAGCTTAGAGTTAGGGGGCGATGGCTACACCTTC
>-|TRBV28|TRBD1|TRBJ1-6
CASSYDRGNSPLHF
TGTGCCAGCAGTTACGACAGGGGTAATTCACCCCTCCACTTT
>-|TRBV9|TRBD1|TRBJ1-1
CASSPSSGQGPFF
TGTGCCAGCAGCCCCTCCTCGGGACAGGGGCCTTTCTTT
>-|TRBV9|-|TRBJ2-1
CASSVETGSYNEQFF
TGTGCCAGCAGCGTAGAAACTGGCTCCTACAATGAGCAGTTCTTC
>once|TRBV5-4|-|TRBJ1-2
CASSSGGTSYGYTF
TGTGCCAGCAGCTCGGGCGGGACGTCCTATGGCTACACCTTC
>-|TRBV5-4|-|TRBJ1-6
CASSLDGSNSPLHF
TGTGCCAGCAGCTTGGACGGGAGTAATTCACCCCTCCACTTT
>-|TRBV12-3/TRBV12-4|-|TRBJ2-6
CASSHSGANVLTF
TGTGCCAGCAGTCACTCTGGGGCCAACGTCCTGACTTTC
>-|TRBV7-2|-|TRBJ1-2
CASSLIPRAGENGYTF
TGTGCCAGCAGCTTAATTCCTCGCGCAGGGGAAAATGGCTACACCTTC
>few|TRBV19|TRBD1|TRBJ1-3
CASSRQGRSPGNTIYF
TGTGCCAGTAGTAGACAGGGAAGGTCTCCTGGAAACACCATATATTTT